This TCR beta chain was observed in a study of ipilimumab plus nivolumab after autologous stem cell transplantation. Study-wide findings and caveats: TCR repertoire, Treg phenotype and gut microbiota reportedly support more study of this approach.

The CDR3 totals 13 residues. Trimming stripped 1 base from V and 7 bases from J, with 11 bases between. Germline CDR1 reads SGHDN; CDR2 reads FVKESK. Here immunoSEQ multiplex PCR was the method, and the copy in TCRdb shows in-frame clones only, minus some. The repertoire includes 17,000 or so clones, about three quarters of them detected once, and around 21% sits in the top ten. Dosing: nivolumab 3 mg/kg IV, weeks 1, 4, 7, 10, then every two weeks to week 26. This clone ranks as medium-sized. The antigen is unknown. This sequence joins TRBV14 and TRBJ2-7; no firm D call. This receptor was obtained from a male donor with diffuse large B-cell lymphoma. This material consisted of PBMCs, taken in a trial of ipilimumab plus nivolumab as post-transplant consolidation. The CDR3 nucleotides are TGTGCCAGCAGCCAAGCCCCCAGGCAAGAGCAGTACTTC. Translation: CASSQAPRQEQYF.